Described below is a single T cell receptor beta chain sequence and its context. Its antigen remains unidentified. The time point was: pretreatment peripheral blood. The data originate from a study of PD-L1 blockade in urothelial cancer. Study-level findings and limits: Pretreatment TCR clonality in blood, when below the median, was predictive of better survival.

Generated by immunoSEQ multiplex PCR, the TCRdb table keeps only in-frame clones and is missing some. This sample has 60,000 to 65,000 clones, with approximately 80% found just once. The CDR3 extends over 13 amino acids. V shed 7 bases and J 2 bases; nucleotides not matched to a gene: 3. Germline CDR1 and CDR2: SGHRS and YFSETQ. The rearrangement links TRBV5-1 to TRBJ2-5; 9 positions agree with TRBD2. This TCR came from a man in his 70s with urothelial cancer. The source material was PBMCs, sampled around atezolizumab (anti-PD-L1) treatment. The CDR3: CASGSGRQETQYF. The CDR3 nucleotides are TGCGCCAGCGGTAGCGGGAGACAAGAGACCCAGTACTTC.